A selection of T cell receptor beta chains follows, all from one sample in a study of post-analysis software for immune sequencing data. TCRdb re-derived calls from the PCR reads in MiXCR, one entry per CDR3 protein. The sample has fewer than 850,000 distinct CDR3 sequences, around 46% seen once. The sample comprised blood. The receptors come from a girl between 10 and 17 years old with multiple sclerosis. Both conserved end residues are part of each CDR3. A D gene is named only where the DNA matches it firmly. The size entry is marked missing in some rows and otherwise reads once, few, many or a size class.

V	size	J	D	CDR3	DNA
TRBV12-3/TRBV12-4	.	TRBJ2-3	.	CASSLGWGGSTDTQYF	TGTGCCAGCAGTTTAGGATGGGGGGGCAGCACAGATACGCAGTATTTT
TRBV20-1	.	TRBJ2-7	.	CSATTSISSYEQYF	TGCAGTGCCACCACTAGTATCAGCTCCTACGAGCAGTACTTC
TRBV20-1	once	TRBJ2-5	TRBD1	CSADRGGETQYF	TGCAGCGCCGACAGGGGAGGAGAGACCCAGTACTTC
TRBV6-6	.	TRBJ2-5	TRBD1	CASSYSPIGQGQETQYF	TGTGCCAGCAGTTACTCCCCCATAGGACAGGGCCAAGAGACCCAGTACTTC
TRBV28	once	TRBJ2-3	.	CASTPSRGTDTQYF	TGTGCCAGCACCCCTTCCAGGGGCACAGATACGCAGTATTTT
TRBV9	.	TRBJ2-7	TRBD1	CASSVEGTGGYEQYF	TGTGCCAGCAGCGTAGAAGGGACAGGGGGCTACGAGCAGTACTTC
TRBV4-1	.	TRBJ1-1	.	CASSQKARDDTEAFF	TGCGCCAGCAGCCAAAAAGCCAGGGATGACACTGAAGCTTTCTTT
TRBV6-1	once	TRBJ2-7	TRBD1	CASTQGRGLYEQYF	TGTGCCAGCACCCAAGGAAGGGGGCTTTACGAGCAGTACTTC
TRBV7-3	few	TRBJ1-2	TRBD1	CASSSGTGVGYTF	TGTGCCAGCAGCTCGGGGACAGGGGTGGGCTACACCTTC
TRBV7-3	.	TRBJ2-1	.	CASSYDNYNEQFF	TGTGCCAGCAGCTACGACAACTACAATGAGCAGTTCTTC
TRBV27	once	TRBJ2-7	.	CAGSIGSSGGEQYF	TGTGCCGGCAGTATCGGGAGTTCAGGAGGCGAGCAGTACTTC
TRBV3-1	few	TRBJ1-2	TRBD1	CASSQGTGAHYGYTF	TGTGCCAGCAGCCAAGGGACAGGGGCGCACTATGGCTACACCTTC
TRBV7-3	.	TRBJ1-1	.	CASSPQPGTEAFF	TGTGCCAGCAGCCCCCAGCCAGGCACTGAAGCTTTCTTT
TRBV6-1	few	TRBJ2-7	.	CASSPRHILTSYEQYF	TGTGCCAGCAGTCCCCGACACATCCTAACTTCCTACGAGCAGTACTTC
TRBV6-1	few	TRBJ1-5	.	CASTNWGQDQPQHF	TGTGCCAGCACAAATTGGGGTCAAGATCAGCCCCAGCATTTT
TRBV21-1	.	TRBJ1-5	.	CASSKTDNQPQHF	TGTGCCAGCAGCAAAACAGACAATCAGCCCCAGCATTTT
TRBV7-3	few	TRBJ2-3	TRBD2	CASSSAGTDTQYF	TGTGCCAGCAGCTCAGCGGGAACAGATACGCAGTATTTT
TRBV7-9	once	TRBJ2-4	.	CSSSLVGGSNIQYF	TGTTCCAGCAGCTTAGTCGGGGGTTCGAACATTCAGTACTTC
TRBV28	.	TRBJ2-6	.	CASISRWASGANVLTF	TGTGCCAGCATCTCTAGATGGGCTTCTGGGGCCAACGTCCTGACTTTC
TRBV20-1	.	TRBJ2-1	TRBD2	CSALGLAEYNEQFF	TGCAGTGCCCTGGGACTAGCGGAGTACAATGAGCAGTTCTTC
TRBV12-3/TRBV12-4	.	TRBJ2-1	TRBD1	CASRTGGRSYNEQFF	TGTGCCAGCAGAACAGGGGGTAGGTCCTACAATGAGCAGTTCTTC
TRBV2	few	TRBJ2-3	TRBD2	CASRAGGPTHTQYF	TGTGCCAGCAGAGCGGGGGGCCCCACGCATACGCAGTATTTT
TRBV20-1	.	TRBJ2-1	.	CSARLLGQSSDEQFF	TGCAGTGCTCGCTTACTAGGTCAGTCATCCGATGAGCAGTTCTTC
TRBV20-1	.	TRBJ2-3	TRBD2	CSASNDRAGGPDTQYF	TGCAGTGCTAGTAACGACCGGGCGGGAGGGCCGGATACGCAGTATTTT
TRBV19	.	TRBJ1-2	.	CASSIAPDRGYTF	TGTGCCAGTAGTATAGCCCCCGATCGGGGCTACACCTTC
TRBV7-9	.	TRBJ2-3	TRBD2	CASSPGLISGSTDTQYF	TGTGCCAGCAGCCCAGGACTAATTAGCGGGAGTACAGATACGCAGTATTTT
TRBV4-1	few	TRBJ2-5	TRBD1	CASSQAGQVGETQYF	TGCGCCAGCAGCCAGGCGGGACAGGTGGGAGAGACCCAGTACTTC
TRBV7-9	.	TRBJ2-2	TRBD1	CASSPRTGKANTGELFF	TGTGCCAGCAGCCCGAGGACAGGGAAAGCGAACACCGGGGAGCTGTTTTTT
TRBV28	few	TRBJ2-7	.	CASSLSLITFYEQYF	TGTGCCAGCAGTTTATCCCTAATTACTTTCTACGAGCAGTACTTC
TRBV7-2	.	TRBJ2-7	.	CASSLGPGRNYEQYF	TGTGCCAGCAGCTTAGGCCCCGGACGAAACTACGAGCAGTACTTC
TRBV7-2	.	TRBJ1-2	.	CASRNPGRQELYTF	TGTGCCAGCAGAAATCCCGGTCGACAGGAACTCTACACCTTC
TRBV24-1	few	TRBJ2-3	.	CATSDPEAAGTDTQYF	TGTGCCACCAGTGATCCGGAGGCCGCTGGCACAGATACGCAGTATTTT
TRBV20-1	.	TRBJ2-5	.	CSAREEVVGGWGEQETQYF	TGCAGTGCTAGAGAAGAGGTCGTTGGGGGGTGGGGGGAACAAGAGACCCAGTACTTC
TRBV29-1	.	TRBJ2-4	.	CSVEGAGRQYF	TGCAGCGTTGAAGGGGCGGGACGTCAGTACTTC
TRBV18	.	TRBJ2-5	TRBD1	CASSPLPMGQIKETQYF	TGTGCCAGCTCACCACTGCCCATGGGACAGATCAAAGAGACCCAGTACTTC
TRBV5-1	.	TRBJ2-3	.	CASSQRGQRSDDTQYF	TGCGCCAGCAGCCAACGGGGACAAAGGAGCGACGATACGCAGTATTTT
TRBV7-9	.	TRBJ2-1	TRBD2	CASSPGTSGGSYNEQFF	TGTGCCAGCAGCCCTGGGACTAGCGGAGGCTCCTACAATGAGCAGTTCTTC
TRBV5-1	.	TRBJ1-2	.	CASSVEAGARYGYTF	TGCGCCAGCAGCGTCGAGGCAGGGGCGCGCTATGGCTACACCTTC
TRBV7-9	.	TRBJ2-3	.	CASSLAKGDTQYF	TGTGCCAGCAGCTTAGCTAAAGGGGATACGCAGTATTTT
TRBV5-1	.	TRBJ1-2	TRBD1	CASRTGYSYTF	TGCGCCAGCCGGACAGGTTATAGCTACACCTTC
TRBV18	few	TRBJ2-7	.	CASSPQGLSYEQYF	TGTGCCAGCTCACCACAGGGCTTAAGCTACGAGCAGTACTTC
TRBV19	many	TRBJ2-1	.	CASSMGWGSSYNEQFF	TGTGCCAGTAGTATGGGTTGGGGTAGCTCCTACAATGAGCAGTTCTTC
TRBV4-1	.	TRBJ1-1	.	CASSQALQENTEAFF	TGCGCCAGCAGCCAAGCTCTTCAGGAGAACACTGAAGCTTTCTTT
TRBV6-5	.	TRBJ1-2	.	CASYKPGPRSYGYTF	TGTGCCAGCTATAAACCGGGACCCAGGTCGTATGGCTACACCTTC
TRBV6-6	few	TRBJ2-7	.	CASSPTGHLYEQYF	TGTGCCAGCAGTCCCACGGGACACCTCTACGAGCAGTACTTC
TRBV20-1	.	TRBJ2-5	TRBD1	CSAKGTGEETQYF	TGCAGTGCTAAGGGGACAGGGGAAGAGACCCAGTACTTC
TRBV7-9	.	TRBJ2-3	TRBD2	CASSWGLAGAVGDTQYF	TGTGCCAGCAGCTGGGGACTAGCGGGAGCGGTGGGAGATACGCAGTATTTT